These T cell receptor beta chains were read from a single sample in a study of blood T cell repertoires in COVID-19. This table comes from immunoSEQ multiplex PCR, and its TCRdb copy is limited to in-frame clones, with some not included. The repertoire holds hundreds of thousands of clones, with roughly 90% as singletons. Sample: peripheral blood. Receptor source: a woman in her twenties or thirties with active or convalescent COVID-19. CDR3s include the opening cysteine and the closing phenylalanine or tryptophan. D genes are given only for firm matches. Clone size appears in some rows only: once, few, many, or a class for an expanded clone.

>NA|TRBJ1-2|13|TRBV2|NA
CASSERQVHGYTF
TGTGCCAGCAGTGAGCGACAGGTCCATGGCTACACCTTC
>NA|TRBJ1-6|16|TRBV6-1|TRBD1
CASSEFPGQGNSPLHF
TGTGCCAGCAGTGAATTCCCCGGACAGGGCAATTCACCCCTCCACTTT
>NA|TRBJ2-3|16|TRBV3-1/TRBV3-2|TRBD1
CASSVGQFASTDTQYF
TGTGCCAGCAGCGTGGGACAGTTCGCTAGCACAGATACGCAGTATTTT
>NA|TRBJ1-3|18|TRBV4-1|TRBD1
CASSQGGQPGVAGNTIYF
TGCGCCAGCAGCCAGGGGGGACAGCCGGGGGTAGCAGGAAACACCATATATTTT
>NA|TRBJ2-7|13|TRBV27|TRBD2
CASRGGSSYEQYF
TGTGCCAGCAGGGGCGGGAGTTCCTACGAGCAGTACTTC
>NA|TRBJ2-7|13|TRBV19|NA
CASSKQGTYEQYF
TGTGCCAGTAGCAAACAGGGAACCTACGAGCAGTACTTC
>NA|TRBJ2-1|17|TRBV27|TRBD2
CASSFPRTSGGTDEQFF
TGTGCCAGCAGTTTCCCTAGGACTAGCGGGGGGACGGATGAGCAGTTCTTC
>NA|TRBJ1-2|13|TRBV24-1|NA
CATSDNNSGGYTF
TGTGCCACCAGTGACAATAACAGCGGCGGCTACACCTTC
>NA|TRBJ2-2|15|TRBV3-1/TRBV3-2|TRBD2
CASRRLAGDAGELFF
TGTGCCAGCAGGCGACTAGCGGGAGATGCCGGGGAGCTGTTTTTT
>NA|TRBJ2-1|15|TRBV21-1|NA
CASSSHSGSYNEQFF
TGTGCCAGCAGCTCGCACAGCGGGAGCTACAATGAGCAGTTCTTC
>NA|TRBJ1-2|14|TRBV4-2|NA
CASSQPEQGRGYTF
TGTGCCAGCAGCCAGCCGGAGCAGGGCAGGGGCTACACCTTC
>NA|TRBJ1-1|15|TRBV18|TRBD1
CASSPLETGGTEAFF
TGTGCCAGCTCACCACTGGAGACAGGGGGCACTGAAGCTTTCTTT
>NA|TRBJ2-5|14|TRBV3-1/TRBV3-2|NA
CASSQTGTQETQYF
TGTGCCAGCAGCCAAACGGGTACACAAGAGACCCAGTACTTC
>NA|TRBJ1-4|15|TRBV6-1|TRBD1
CASSEEASGGEKLFF
TGTGCCAGCAGTGAAGAAGCCTCAGGGGGGGAAAAACTGTTTTTT
>NA|TRBJ1-1|15|TRBV4-1|TRBD1
CASSQDDREIPEAFF
TGCGCCAGCAGCCAAGATGACAGGGAGATCCCTGAAGCTTTCTTT
>NA|TRBJ2-7|14|TRBV7-9|NA
CASSLTRDRYEQYF
TGTGCCAGCAGCTTAACCCGGGATCGCTACGAGCAGTACTTC
>NA|TRBJ2-3|13|TRBV5-4|NA
CASSPDITDTQYF
TGTGCCAGCAGCCCTGACATCACAGATACGCAGTATTTT
>NA|TRBJ2-3|15|TRBV5-1|NA
CASSLGDLSTDTQYF
TGCGCCAGCAGCTTAGGAGACCTCAGCACAGATACGCAGTATTTT
>few|TRBJ1-1|15|TRBV10-3|NA
CAISESGGLNTEAFF
TGTGCCATCAGTGAGTCGGGGGGATTGAACACTGAAGCTTTCTTT
>NA|TRBJ1-6|13|TRBV5-5|NA
CASSLAGNSPLHF
TGTGCCAGCAGCTTGGCGGGAAATTCACCCCTCCACTTT